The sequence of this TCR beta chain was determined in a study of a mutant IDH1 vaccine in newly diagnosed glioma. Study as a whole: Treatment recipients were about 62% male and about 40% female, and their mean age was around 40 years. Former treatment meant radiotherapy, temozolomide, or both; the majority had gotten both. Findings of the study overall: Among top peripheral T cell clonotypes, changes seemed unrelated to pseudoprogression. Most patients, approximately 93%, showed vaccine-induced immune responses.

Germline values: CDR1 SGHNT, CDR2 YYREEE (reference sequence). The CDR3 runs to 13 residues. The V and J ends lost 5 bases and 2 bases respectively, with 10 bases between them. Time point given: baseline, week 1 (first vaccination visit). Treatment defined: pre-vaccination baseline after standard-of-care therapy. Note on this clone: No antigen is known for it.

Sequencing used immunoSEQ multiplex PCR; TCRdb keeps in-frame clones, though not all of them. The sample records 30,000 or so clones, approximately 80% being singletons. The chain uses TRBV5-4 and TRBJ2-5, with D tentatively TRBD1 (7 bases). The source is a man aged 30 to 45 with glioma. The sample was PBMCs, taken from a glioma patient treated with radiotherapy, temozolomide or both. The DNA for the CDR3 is TGTGCCAGCAGGGGGGGACAGCAAGAGACCCAGTACTTC. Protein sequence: CASRGGQQETQYF.